The next 8 T cell receptor beta chains were all read from a single sample in a study of OX40 agonist ivuxolimab in advanced cancers. This table comes from immunoSEQ multiplex PCR, and its TCRdb copy is limited to in-frame clones, with some not included. The sample has 50,000 to 75,000 clones, about nine tenths seen once. The material was CD4+ or CD8+ T cells sorted from blood, obtained in a trial of the OX40 agonist ivuxolimab. These receptors originate from an adult with an advanced solid tumor such as melanoma, head and neck, liver or kidney cancer.

Of note for this clone: Other DNA sequences in this specimen translate into the identical CDR3. The gene calls are TRBV6-1 and TRBJ2-7; the D gene could be TRBD1 or TRBD2 (5 bases each). The CDR3 covers 14 residues. Germline lookup yields CDR1 MNHNS and CDR2 SASEGT. The V end lost 6 bases, the J end lost 3 bases, and 15 bases lay between the germline ends. CDR3 residues: CASRDGTPIYEQYF. In DNA form, the CDR3 reads TGTGCCAGCAGGGACGGGACCCCTATCTACGAGCAGTACTTC.

The CDR3 loop reads CASSSPRANTEAFF. As DNA, the CDR3 is TGTGCCAGCAGCTCCCCTCGGGCGAACACTGAAGCTTTCTTT. The chain uses TRBV7-9 and TRBJ1-1; D gene unclear. The length of the CDR3 is 14 residues. Germline V gene sequence: CDR1 SEHNR, CDR2 FQNEAQ (reference sequence). The V end was cut by 4 bases, the J end by 1 base, with 10 bases between.

Only a few counts were recorded for this clone. The same CDR3 arises from other DNA sequences in this sample as well. Here the CDR3 DNA reads TGTGCCAGCAGCCAAGAGGCGCGACTAGCCGAGGGAGACGAGCAGTACTTC. Translating gives CASSQEARLAEGDEQYF. The J gene is TRBJ2-7, the V gene TRBV4-2; 7 nucleotides line up with TRBD2. The CDR3 contains 17 residues. Trimming removed 0 bases from V and 5 bases from J; junction bases left unmatched: 13. The V gene's germline CDR1 is LGHNA and CDR2 YNFKEQ.

For the CDR3, the DNA is TGTGCCAGCAGCTTCAGGGGGCAGACAGATACGCAGTATTTT. Protein sequence: CASSFRGQTDTQYF. The gene calls are TRBV11-2 and TRBJ2-3, with 8 positions matching TRBD1. This CDR3 contains 14 residues. V trimming: 3 bases; J trimming: 3 bases; junction bases outside the gene matches: 2. The germline V gene encodes CDR1 SGHAT and CDR2 FQNNGV.

V gene TRBV19 combines with J gene TRBJ1-1; D possibly corresponds to TRBD1 (5 bases). CDR1 LNHDA and CDR2 SQIVND come from the germline V gene (reference sequence). Trimming took 5 bases from V and 10 from J, leaving 20 bases between them. This CDR3 has 14 residues. This CDR3 is CASSLSPAGGGAFF. The CDR3 region has the DNA TGTGCCAGTAGTTTATCCCCAGCGGGGGGGGGAGCTTTCTTT.

The chain employs TRBV6-5 and TRBJ1-5; 8 bases line up with TRBD1. V was pared by 5 bases and J by 7 bases, with 7 bases of the junction left unmatched. CDR3 length: 14 amino acids. Germline V gene data show CDR1 as MNHEY and CDR2 as SVGAGI. CDR3 DNA sequence: TGTGCCAGCAGTCCCGACAGGGGAGGGCAGCCCCAGCATTTT. Translated: CASSPDRGGQPQHF.

The sample holds a few counts of this clone. The chain combines TRBV5-1 with TRBJ1-5, with a weak D call TRBD1 (6 bases). The CDR3 is made up of 14 amino acids. V dropped 9 bases and J dropped 1 base, with 14 bases sitting between them. CDR1 and CDR2 (germline): SGHRS, YFSETQ. Here the CDR3 DNA reads TGCGCCAACTCGACAGGCCTCAGCAATCAGCCCCAGCATTTT. It codes for CANSTGLSNQPQHF.

The chain is built from TRBV7-2 and TRBJ1-1, with 7 bases identical to TRBD1. Trimming at V came to 5 bases and at J to 3 bases, leaving 6 bases not matched to a gene. Germline CDR1 is SGHTA and CDR2 is FQGNSA. There are 14 residues in the CDR3. CDR3 bases: TGTGCCAGCAGCCCCTCGGGACAGCACACTGAAGCTTTCTTT. Translating gives CASSPSGQHTEAFF.